This passage covers 10 T cell receptor beta chains from one sample sequenced in a study of cytomegalovirus exposure and HLA in healthy donors. The PCR was carried out with 60 Vbeta primers and 13 Jbeta primers. Using immunoSEQ multiplex PCR, the repertoire was profiled, and TCRdb retains in-frame clones only, with some absent. This sample has 90,000 to 120,000 clones, with 75% found just once. Sequenced sample: PBMCs. The receptors here all came from a woman younger than 30 in good health and CMV-seropositive.

This clone was detected only a few times. The gene calls are TRBV10-3 and TRBJ2-3; no clear D gene. CDR1 and CDR2 from the germline V gene are ENHRY and SYGVKD. The CDR3 extends over 12 amino acids. V lost 10 bases, J lost 4 bases, and 12 bases lay in between. CDR3 protein: CASGLPPDTQYF. The CDR3 region has the DNA TGTGCCAGCGGTCTTCCTCCAGATACGCAGTATTTT.

This clone was picked up one time. The chain links TRBV7-9 to TRBJ2-7; D unclear. V lost 5 bases and J lost 6, with 8 bases in between. Germline CDR1 is SEHNR and CDR2 is FQNEAQ (reference sequence). The CDR3 has 11 residues. The CDR3 spells CASSEASEQYF. The CDR3 DNA sequence: TGTGCCAGCAGCGAGGCTTCCGAGCAGTACTTC.

This clone was counted a single time. The chain has TRBV28 and TRBJ2-7; TRBD1 agrees at 9 bases. Germline CDR1 reads MDHEN; CDR2 reads SYDVKM. The CDR3 is 16 residues long. V was pared by 5 bases and J by 2 bases, with 10 bases of the junction left unmatched. The CDR3 is CASSLEPGQGTYEQYF. CDR3 DNA: TGTGCCAGCAGTCTCGAACCGGGACAGGGCACCTACGAGCAGTACTTC.

This clone was observed a single time. The CDR3 protein is CASSRQATNEKLFF. The CDR3 DNA follows: TGTGCCAGCAGCCGACAGGCAACTAATGAAAAACTGTTTTTT. The chain links TRBV28 to TRBJ1-4, with D perhaps matching TRBD1 (6 bases). This CDR3 has 14 residues. The germline V gene encodes CDR1 MDHEN and CDR2 SYDVKM. V lost 6 bases and J lost 0, with 8 bases in between. Using reference TRBV28 and TRBJ1-4 for the parts outside the CDR3, the full variable domain is DVKVTQSSRYLVKRTGEKVFLECVQDMDHENMFWYRQDPGLGLRLIYFSYDVKMKEKGDIPEGYSVSREKKERFSLILESASTNQTSMYLCASSRQATNEKLFFGSGTQLSVL.

This chain joins TRBV7-9 and TRBJ2-1; 7 bases map to TRBD2. The CDR3 sequence is 13 residues long. Germline CDR1 SEHNR, CDR2 FQNEAQ (reference sequence). CDR3 loop: CSLERDAHNEQFF. In DNA form, the CDR3 reads TGTTCCTTGGAGCGGGATGCGCACAATGAGCAGTTCTTC.

Only a few counts were recorded for this clone. This chain uses TRBV28 with TRBJ1-4; 7 nucleotides agree with TRBD1. Per germline, CDR1 MDHEN and CDR2 SYDVKM. Germline trimming cut 6 bases from V and 6 bases from J; bases unmatched to any gene: 22. The CDR3 has 19 amino acids. CDR3 DNA sequence: TGTGCCAGCAGCGCTCGCCCTACAGGGGTATCCTTCCAGGATGAAAAACTGTTTTTT. Translated: CASSARPTGVSFQDEKLFF.

The chain couples TRBV2 to TRBJ1-2, with TRBD1 matching over 8 bases. The length of the CDR3 is 14 residues. Looked up from germline, CDR1 is SNHLY and CDR2 is FYNNEI. V trimming: 8 bases; J trimming: 1 base; junction bases outside the gene matches: 6. CDR3 DNA sequence: TGTGCCAGCTCAGGGGGCGTATTTAACTATGGCTACACCTTC. It specifies CASSGGVFNYGYTF.

V usage is TRBV10-3 and J usage is TRBJ1-5; 9 bases match TRBD1. Germline-derived CDR1 and CDR2 are ENHRY and SYGVKD. The trim removed 4 bases at V and 7 bases at J, leaving 8 bases unmatched. The CDR3 length is 15 residues. The CDR3 spells CAISGGTGGRQPQHF. The CDR3, as DNA: TGTGCCATCAGTGGGGGTACAGGGGGCAGGCAGCCCCAGCATTTT.

This chain uses TRBV5-4 with TRBJ2-5; TRBD1 agrees at 11 bases. The CDR3 sequence is 17 residues long. The J segment lost 0 bases and the V segment lost 4 bases, leaving 8 bases of the junction unmatched. The germline gives CDR1 SGHNT, CDR2 YYREEE (reference sequence). The CDR3: CASSRRDRGSYQETQYF. The CDR3 DNA reads TGTGCCAGCAGCCGCCGGGACAGGGGGTCTTACCAAGAGACCCAGTACTTC.

The rearrangement uses TRBV18 and TRBJ2-1; D gene unclear. Germline V gene data show CDR1 as KGHSH and CDR2 as LQKENI. This CDR3 comprises 15 residues. V was shortened by 3 bases and J by 0 bases, with 9 bases between the two germline ends. Here the CDR3 DNA reads TGTGCCAGCTCACCTTTTCCGAGCTCCTACAATGAGCAGTTCTTC. Its protein product is CASSPFPSSYNEQFF.